This T cell receptor beta chain was sequenced for a study of technical replicates of blood from a handful of donors. The CDR3 covers 11 residues. V was shortened by 5 bases and J by 1 base, with 6 bases between the two germline ends. The germline V gene encodes CDR1 DFQATT and CDR2 SNEGSKA (reference sequence). Only in-frame clones appear in the TCRdb table, and some are missing; sequencing was by immunoSEQ multiplex PCR. The table lists roughly 48,000 clones, 80% to 95% of them singletons. The chain combines TRBV20-1 with TRBJ2-7; D possibly corresponds to TRBD1 (5 bases). This clonotype was obtained from a human donor in good health. Some clones in this sample may be carry-over from other donors' samples. Specimen: PBMCs. The CDR3 sequence is CSAQGSYEQYF. CDR3 bases: TGCAGTGCTCAGGGATCCTACGAGCAGTACTTC.